A single sample gave rise to the 21 T cell receptor beta chains below, sequenced in a study of cytotoxic CD8 clonotypes in ibrutinib-treated CLL. Assay used: immunoSEQ multiplex PCR; TCRdb lists only in-frame clones, some missing. The sample carries about 85,000 clones, roughly three quarters recorded once. Sample: PBMCs, taken after 12 months of ibrutinib treatment. The receptors originated from a human donor with chronic lymphocytic leukemia.

The V call is TRBV19, the J call TRBJ1-2; 7 bases agree with TRBD1. Trimming at V came to 6 bases and at J to 6 bases, leaving 16 bases not matched to a gene. Per the germline V gene, CDR1 is LNHDA and CDR2 is SQIVND (reference sequence). This CDR3 is built from 16 residues. CDR3 sequence reads: CASREGQRLLRDGYTF. CDR3 nucleotide sequence: TGTGCCAGTAGGGAGGGACAGCGGCTCTTAAGGGATGGCTACACCTTC.

The V gene is TRBV7-9, the J gene TRBJ2-3; 9 bases agree with TRBD2. The CDR3 has 16 amino acids. The germline V gene encodes CDR1 SEHNR and CDR2 FQNEAQ (reference sequence). V trimming: 5 bases; J trimming: 4 bases; junction bases outside the gene matches: 10. CDR3 sequence reads: CASSRGPTSGADTQYF. In DNA form, the CDR3 reads TGTGCCAGCAGCCGTGGGCCGACTAGCGGCGCAGATACGCAGTATTTT.

V and J are TRBV18 and TRBJ1-1; 11 bases agree with TRBD1. V lost 0 bases, J lost 5 bases, and 2 bases stayed unmatched. The CDR3 covers 15 residues. Germline lookup yields CDR1 KGHSH and CDR2 LQKENI. CDR3 DNA: TGTGCCAGCTCACCACCCGGGGACAGGGGGACTGAAGCTTTCTTT. Residues: CASSPPGDRGTEAFF.

The chain links TRBV19 to TRBJ2-6; 9 positions agree with TRBD1. In germline, CDR1 is LNHDA, CDR2 SQIVND (reference sequence). This CDR3 is built from 16 residues. The trim removed 6 bases at V and 4 bases at J, leaving 7 bases unmatched. As DNA, the CDR3 is TGTGCCAGTAGCCTCAAGGGACAGGGAGGGGCCAACGTCCTGACTTTC. Translating gives CASSLKGQGGANVLTF.

This sequence joins TRBV7-6 and TRBJ2-7; 7 bases line up with TRBD2. Trimming at V came to 3 bases and at J to 3 bases, leaving 11 bases not matched to a gene. Germline V lookup: CDR1 SGHVS, CDR2 FNYEAQ. CDR3 length: 16 amino acids. The CDR3 region has the DNA TGTGCCAGCAGCTTTTACGGAGCTGGCGGGAGCTACGAGCAGTACTTC. Its protein is CASSFYGAGGSYEQYF.

The chain carries TRBV18 and TRBJ1-6, with D possibly TRBD1 on 6 matching bases. This CDR3 is 20 amino acids long. V was clipped by 0 bases and J by 6 bases, with 24 bases between them. CDR1 and CDR2 (germline): KGHSH, LQKENI. The CDR3 DNA sequence: TGTGCCAGCTCACCACCCTGGGCAGGGGACCCCCGATTGGGTAATTCACCCCTCCACTTT. This gives the protein CASSPPWAGDPRLGNSPLHF. Looking up the rest from reference TRBV18 and TRBJ1-6 gives the full variable domain: NAGVMQNPRHLVRRRGQEARLRCSPMKGHSHVYWYRQLPEEGLKFMVYLQKENIIDESGMPKERFSAEFPKEGPSILRIQQVVRGDSAAYFCASSPPWAGDPRLGNSPLHFGNGTRLTVT.

J is TRBJ2-5 and V is TRBV14; 7 nucleotides match TRBD2. V dropped 4 bases and J dropped 2; count of bases not matched to a gene: 10. Germline V gene sequence: CDR1 SGHDN, CDR2 FVKESK. The length of the CDR3 is 16 residues. This chain's CDR3 is CASSPLGLVGQETQYF. CDR3 DNA: TGTGCCAGCAGCCCCCTCGGACTAGTCGGGCAAGAGACCCAGTACTTC.

This chain links TRBV5-1 with TRBJ1-1, with D possibly TRBD1 on 5 matching bases. The CDR3 length is 15 residues. Germline CDR1 is SGHRS and CDR2 is YFSETQ. The V gene lost 0 bases and the J gene lost 1 base, with 10 bases spanning the gap. Written as DNA, the CDR3 is TGCGCCAGCAGCTTGGGGGGCGCCAGGAACACTGAAGCTTTCTTT. This gives the protein CASSLGGARNTEAFF.

The V call is TRBV19, the J call TRBJ1-1; the D gene is possibly TRBD1 (5 bases). Germline CDR1 and CDR2: LNHDA and SQIVND (reference sequence). Trimming took off 1 base at V and 2 bases at J, with 14 bases between the two ends. This CDR3 has 16 residues. This CDR3 is CASSIGPGRLNTEAFF. The CDR3 bases are TGTGCCAGTAGTATAGGCCCAGGGAGGTTAAACACTGAAGCTTTCTTT.

The chain links TRBV19 to TRBJ1-2, with D unresolved. The germline CDR1 and CDR2 sequences are LNHDA and SQIVND (reference sequence). CDR3 size: 11 residues. V lost 6 bases, J lost 7 bases, and 9 bases lay in between. In DNA, the CDR3 is TGTGCCAGTAGGGCTTGGGGTGGCTACACCTTC. Translating it yields CASRAWGGYTF. Looking up the rest from reference TRBV19 and TRBJ1-2 gives the full variable domain: DGGITQSPKYLFRKEGQNVTLSCEQNLNHDAMYWYRQDPGQGLRLIYYSQIVNDFQKGDIAEGYSVSREKKESFPLTVTSAQKNPTAFYLCASRAWGGYTFGSGTRLTVV.

This chain connects TRBV30 to TRBJ1-6, with 8 bases aligning to TRBD1. Germline lookup yields CDR1 GTSNPN and CDR2 SVGIG (reference sequence). V dropped 0 bases and J dropped 7; count of bases not matched to a gene: 2. The CDR3 runs 14 residues. The CDR3 region is CAWSVTGGNSPLHF. The CDR3 DNA follows: TGTGCCTGGAGTGTAACAGGGGGGAATTCACCCCTCCACTTT. Full variable domain (missing parts from reference TRBV30 and TRBJ1-6): SQTIHQWPATLVQPVGSPLSLECTVEGTSNPNLYWYRQAAGRGLQLLFYSVGIGQISSEVPQNLSASRPQDRQFILSSKKLLLSDSGFYLCAWSVTGGNSPLHFGNGTRLTVT.

J is TRBJ1-1 and V is TRBV19; D uncertain. There are 14 residues in the CDR3. CDR1 LNHDA and CDR2 SQIVND come from the germline V gene (reference sequence). V gave up 2 bases and J gave up 5 bases, with 12 bases separating them. CDR3 sequence: CASSIFGVRTEAFF. The CDR3, as DNA: TGTGCCAGTAGTATATTCGGGGTGAGGACTGAAGCTTTCTTT.

The V call is TRBV4-3, the J call TRBJ2-1; TRBD2 is a possible D gene (7 bases). The CDR3 is 16 amino acids. V was clipped by 2 bases and J by 9 bases, with 20 bases between them. The germline gives CDR1 LGHNA, CDR2 YSLEER. The CDR3 nucleotides read TGCGCCAGCAGCCAAAGGGCATGGGGGGGGCGCGGTGAGCAGTTCTTC. Its protein product is CASSQRAWGGRGEQFF.

The chain combines TRBV6-6 with TRBJ2-5; a weak D match, TRBD1 (6 bases). The germline V gene has CDR1 MNHNY and CDR2 SVGAGI (reference sequence). Deletions cut 6 bases from V and 2 bases from J, with 13 bases between. The CDR3 covers 14 residues. Here the CDR3 DNA reads TGTGCCAGCAGGGACAGCGGTAGGCAAGAGACCCAGTACTTC. It specifies CASRDSGRQETQYF.

This rearrangement joins TRBV28 to TRBJ2-3, with 9 bases identical to TRBD2. The CDR3 sequence is 14 residues long. The ends lost 6 bases at V and 4 bases at J; junction bases unmatched: 5. From germline, CDR1 is MDHEN and CDR2 SYDVKM. CDR3 in amino acids: CASSPGGRADTQYF. CDR3 in DNA: TGTGCCAGCAGCCCAGGCGGGAGGGCAGATACGCAGTATTTT. The full variable domain, in which reference TRBV28 and TRBJ2-3 provide the parts outside the CDR3, is DVKVTQSSRYLVKRTGEKVFLECVQDMDHENMFWYRQDPGLGLRLIYFSYDVKMKEKGDIPEGYSVSREKKERFSLILESASTNQTSMYLCASSPGGRADTQYFGPGTRLTVL.

This sequence joins TRBV13 and TRBJ2-7; D gene uncertain. The CDR3 has 14 amino acids. CDR1 is PRHDT and CDR2 is FYEKMQ in the germline V gene (reference sequence). V shed 0 bases and J shed 6 bases, with 12 bases lying between them. The CDR3 sequence: CASSLGGSVGEQYF. The CDR3 nucleotides are TGTGCCAGCAGCTTAGGGGGATCGGTCGGCGAGCAGTACTTC.

This clone was counted a single time. In DNA form, the CDR3 reads TGCAGCGTTGTTGGGGGCCAGTCCTACGAGCAGTACTTC. This translates into CSVVGGQSYEQYF. The chain is built from TRBV29-1 and TRBJ2-7, with a tentative D call TRBD1 (6 bases). Per germline, CDR1 SQVTM and CDR2 ANQGSEA. Trimming removed 4 bases at V and 1 base at J, with 11 bases between. The CDR3 runs to 13 residues.

This clone was picked up a small number of times. The genes are TRBV5-1 and TRBJ2-5; 12 bases are a match to TRBD2. Trimming removed 0 bases from V and 2 bases from J; junction bases left unmatched: 2. CDR3 length: 16 residues. Germline V gene sequence: CDR1 SGHRS, CDR2 YFSETQ. CDR3 loop: CASSLVLAGGQETQYF. CDR3 nucleotides: TGCGCCAGCAGCTTGGTGCTAGCGGGGGGGCAAGAGACCCAGTACTTC.

The rearrangement joins TRBV7-3 to TRBJ2-1; 15 bases are a match to TRBD2. V was clipped by 5 bases and J by 6 bases; unmatched bases: 2. Germline CDR1 is SGHTA and CDR2 is FQGTGA. The CDR3 sequence is 15 residues long. The CDR3 sequence: CASSTGLAGGNEQFF. Written as DNA, the CDR3 is TGTGCCAGCAGCACGGGACTAGCGGGGGGCAATGAGCAGTTCTTC.

CDR3 coding DNA: TGCGCCAGCAGCTTGGAAGGGGTTCGGTACACTGAAGCTTTCTTT. As protein: CASSLEGVRYTEAFF. The chain employs TRBV5-1 and TRBJ1-1; possibly TRBD1 for D (5 bases). Trimming pared 0 bases from V and 3 bases from J, leaving 12 bases between. The CDR3 is 15 residues long. Germline V lookup: CDR1 SGHRS, CDR2 YFSETQ.

V gene TRBV6-5 combines with J gene TRBJ1-1; 7 bases are shared with TRBD1. The germline V gene has CDR1 MNHEY and CDR2 SVGAGI. V shed 6 bases, J shed 5 bases, and the junction held 9 bases outside the gene matches. The length of the CDR3 is 14 residues. CDR3 region: CASRDRGGWTEAFF. The CDR3 region has the DNA TGTGCCAGCAGGGATCGAGGGGGCTGGACTGAAGCTTTCTTT.